These 27 T cell receptor beta chains share one sample of origin, sequenced in a study of T cells after yellow fever vaccination. Using its own MiXCR run on the 5' RACE reads, TCRdb lists one record per CDR3 protein. This table has 250,000 or so distinct CDR3 sequences, roughly 3.5% appearing once. Sequencing was performed on PBMCs, taken 15 days after the yellow fever booster vaccination. The receptors stem from a man younger than 30 who received the YFV17D yellow fever vaccine.

This clonotype was seen at least ten times. The chain couples TRBV6-6 to TRBJ1-3, with no clear D. This CDR3 region has 13 residues. V was cut by 4 bases and J by 0 bases, with 4 bases left in between. CDR1 MNHNY and CDR2 SVGAGI come from the germline V gene (reference sequence). CDR3 sequence reads: CASSWVSGNTIYF. CDR3 DNA: TGTGCCAGCAGTTGGGTCTCTGGAAACACCATATATTTT.

About this clonotype: The junction departs from the called germline gene at one end, perhaps through a read error. This chain connects TRBV7-7 to TRBJ2-5; tentative D call: TRBD2 (5 bases). The germline CDR1 and CDR2 sequences are SSHAT and FNYEAQ (reference sequence). CDR3 length equals 16 residues. CDR3 nucleotide sequence: TGTGCTAGCAGCTTAGTCTTGAAGCGGTACCAAGAGACCCAGTACTTC. Translation: CASSLVLKRYQETQYF. Full variable domain (missing parts from reference TRBV7-7 and TRBJ2-5): GAGVSQSPRYKVTKRGQDVTLRCDPISSHATLYWYQQALGQGPEFLTYFNYEAQPDKSGLPSDRFSAERPEGSISTLTIQRTEQRDSAMYRCASSLVLKRYQETQYFGPGTRLLVL.

At least ten counts were recorded for this clonotype. The V call is TRBV4-3, the J call TRBJ1-5, with 7 bases identical to TRBD1. Germline trimming cut 4 bases from V and 4 bases from J; bases unmatched to any gene: 4. The CDR3 totals 14 residues. Germline lookup yields CDR1 LGHNA and CDR2 YSLEER. CDR3 sequence: CASSLRTGNQPQHF. The DNA of the CDR3 is TGCGCCAGCAGCCTCAGGACAGGTAATCAGCCCCAGCATTTT.

This clonotype was seen ten or more times. The chain has TRBV5-5 and TRBJ2-1, with TRBD1 identical over 8 bases. Germline V CDR1 and CDR2: SGHKS, YYEKEE (reference sequence). The CDR3 totals 15 residues. With 4 bases clipped from V and 8 bases from J, the junction kept 11 bases outside the gene matches. The CDR3 sequence: CASSPTGQVLHEQFF. The CDR3 nucleotides are TGTGCCAGCAGCCCGACGGGACAGGTCCTACATGAGCAGTTCTTC. Full variable domain (rest looked up from reference TRBV5-5 and TRBJ2-1): DAGVTQSPTHLIKTRGQQVTLRCSPISGHKSVSWYQQVLGQGPQFIFQYYEKEERGRGNFPDRFSARQFPNYSSELNVNALLLGDSALYLCASSPTGQVLHEQFFGPGTRLTVL.

Turning to this clonotype: A much larger clone sits a single nucleotide away, making a read error possible. This chain joins TRBV29-1 and TRBJ2-7; D tentatively reads TRBD1 or TRBD2 (5 bases each). Germline-derived CDR1 and CDR2 are SQVTM and ANQGSEA. This CDR3 comprises 15 residues. The CDR3 spells CSVRPRGIGSYEHYF. The CDR3 DNA sequence: TGCAGCGTGCGCCCGAGGGGAATCGGTTCCTACGAGCACTACTTC.

This clonotype was seen ten or more times. The chain combines TRBV12-3 or TRBV12-4 with TRBJ1-2; D unresolved. This CDR3 contains 12 residues. The ends were cut back, 6 bases at V and 7 bases at J, with 12 bases in the middle. CDR3 protein: CASSHFPGGYTF. The CDR3 DNA follows: TGTGCCAGCAGCCATTTTCCCGGTGGCTACACCTTC.

In this sample, this clonotype turned up many times. The chain employs TRBV6-2 or TRBV6-3 and TRBJ2-7, with a weak D call TRBD2 (6 bases). CDR1 and CDR2 (germline): MNHEY, SVGEGT. Trimming cost V 6 bases and J 8 bases, with 14 bases left between them. This CDR3 has 12 residues. The DNA of the CDR3 is TGTGCCAGCAGCCAGCGGGTTGCGCAGCAGTACTTC. Protein product: CASSQRVAQQYF.

This clonotype was seen ten or more times. The J gene is TRBJ1-6, the V gene TRBV7-9, with a tentative D call TRBD1 (5 bases). This CDR3 contains 16 residues. The germline V gene encodes CDR1 SEHNR and CDR2 FQNEAQ (reference sequence). The germline V and J ends were trimmed by 5 bases and 9 bases, with 20 bases remaining between them. The CDR3 DNA sequence: TGTGCCAGCAGCACCGTTGGGGAGGGGCTTAGTTCACCCCTCCACTTT. The encoded protein is CASSTVGEGLSSPLHF.

This clonotype was detected only a few times. This chain connects TRBV7-9 to TRBJ2-5; no reliable D call. The V end was cut by 6 bases, the J end by 4 bases, with 12 bases between. The CDR3 totals 13 residues. Germline V gene data show CDR1 as SEHNR and CDR2 as FQNEAQ (reference sequence). CDR3 sequence (DNA): TGTGCCAGCAGATTGTCGTTCCGAGAGACCCAGTACTTC. Amino acids: CASRLSFRETQYF.

This clonotype has a count of ten or more. The J gene is TRBJ2-5, the V gene TRBV2, with 8 bases identical to TRBD1. Germline V lookup: CDR1 SNHLY, CDR2 FYNNEI. This CDR3 region has 14 residues. V was pared by 4 bases and J by 5 bases, with 6 bases of the junction left unmatched. CDR3: CASSARTGFETQYF. Here the CDR3 DNA reads TGTGCCAGCAGTGCTCGGACAGGGTTTGAGACCCAGTACTTC.

This clonotype was observed at least ten times. This chain connects TRBV6-1 to TRBJ2-7; maybe TRBD2 (7 bases). This CDR3 has 15 amino acids. Per the germline V gene, CDR1 is MNHNS and CDR2 is SASEGT. V lost 1 base, J lost 4 bases, and 14 bases lay in between. The CDR3 DNA follows: TGTGCCAGCAGTGAAGAGGCGGGGGCTGTATACGAGCAGTACTTC. Translating gives CASSEEAGAVYEQYF.

Many counts were recorded for this clonotype. The chain carries TRBV11-2 and TRBJ2-5; D unclear. The germline V and J ends were trimmed by 2 bases and 5 bases, with 12 bases remaining between them. Germline V gene data show CDR1 as SGHAT and CDR2 as FQNNGV. This CDR3 region has 14 residues. The CDR3 DNA sequence: TGTGCCAGCAGCTTATGGTTGGGTGCGGAGACCCAGTACTTC. Protein product: CASSLWLGAETQYF.

This clonotype was counted at least ten times. The rearrangement links TRBV4-3 to TRBJ2-3; D is tentatively TRBD1 or TRBD2 (5 bases each). Germline V lookup: CDR1 LGHNA, CDR2 YSLEER. This CDR3 comprises 14 residues. V was trimmed by 2 bases and J by 3 bases, leaving 9 bases between them. The chain's CDR3 is CASSQWGRTDTQYF. CDR3 in DNA: TGCGCCAGCAGCCAATGGGGGAGAACAGATACGCAGTATTTT.

This clonotype has ten or more counts. V usage is TRBV29-1 and J usage is TRBJ2-1, with TRBD2 matching over 9 bases. This CDR3 is 15 amino acids long. CDR1 is SQVTM, CDR2 ANQGSEA, per germline. V shed 5 bases, J shed 8 bases, and the junction held 13 bases outside the gene matches. The CDR3 DNA sequence: TGCAGCGTTAATGCCGTAGCGGGACTAGCCGATGAGCAGTTCTTC. It specifies CSVNAVAGLADEQFF.

This clonotype has ten or more counts. The chain links TRBV7-2 to TRBJ2-3; D is unclear. Germline V gene sequence: CDR1 SGHTA, CDR2 FQGNSA. The germline V and J ends were trimmed by 3 bases and 2 bases, with 9 bases remaining between them. The CDR3 is 14 amino acids. The CDR3 sequence is CASSFGYYTDTQYF. The DNA of the CDR3 is TGTGCCAGCAGCTTCGGTTATTACACAGATACGCAGTATTTT.

In this sample, this clonotype turned up many times. The genes are TRBV20-1 and TRBJ2-3, with 7 bases fitting TRBD2. This CDR3 comprises 15 residues. Looked up from germline, CDR1 is DFQATT and CDR2 is SNEGSKA (reference sequence). V was clipped by 3 bases and J by 2 bases; unmatched bases: 8. The DNA for the CDR3 is TGCAGTGCTAGGCCAGCGGGGAGGAACACAGATACGCAGTATTTT. As protein: CSARPAGRNTDTQYF.

This clonotype was seen at least ten times. The CDR3, as DNA: TGCGCCAGCAGCTTGGGCTCGGGGGGACAGCCCCAGCATTTT. This gives the protein CASSLGSGGQPQHF. The gene calls are TRBV5-1 and TRBJ1-5, with D perhaps TRBD1 (5 bases). Germline CDR1 SGHRS, CDR2 YFSETQ. CDR3 length equals 14 residues. V shed 0 bases and J shed 7 bases, with 11 bases lying between them.

This clonotype has a count of ten or more. The chain links TRBV27 to TRBJ2-1; the D is unclear. Per germline, CDR1 MNHEY and CDR2 SMNVEV (reference sequence). Trimming cost V 3 bases and J 3 bases, with 6 bases left between them. The CDR3 loop spans 13 amino acids. The CDR3 sequence is CASSFGLYNEQFF. CDR3 DNA sequence: TGTGCCAGCAGTTTCGGCCTCTACAATGAGCAGTTCTTC.

This clonotype was counted many times. The chain links TRBV4-2 to TRBJ2-3; 9 positions agree with TRBD2. Losses at the gene ends were 0 bases for V and 2 bases for J; bases not matched to a gene: 18. Germline V gene sequence: CDR1 LGHNA, CDR2 YNFKEQ. The CDR3 runs 21 residues. The CDR3 nucleotides are TGTGCCAGCAGCCAAGATTTCGAGCGGGGGGCTTTTCCGGTGAACACAGATACGCAGTATTTT. It codes for CASSQDFERGAFPVNTDTQYF.

Of note for this clonotype: The junction differs from germline at one of its ends, possibly a read error. V gene TRBV27 combines with J gene TRBJ2-3; D might be TRBD1 (7 bases). This CDR3 region has 13 residues. CDR1 MNHEY and CDR2 SMNVEV come from the germline V gene (reference sequence). The CDR3 DNA reads TGTGCCAGCAGTTTACGGGGGACAGATATGCAGTATTTT. The encoded protein is CASSLRGTDMQYF.

This clonotype was observed at least ten times. The rearrangement links TRBV7-9 to TRBJ1-6; TRBD1 matches 7 bases. This CDR3 has 16 amino acids. J lost 10 bases, V lost 5 bases, and 14 bases had no gene match. Germline lookup yields CDR1 SEHNR and CDR2 FQNEAQ (reference sequence). CDR3 nucleotide sequence: TGTGCCAGCAGCCTGGGGGCAGGGGGGCATATGTCACCCCTCCACTTT. Its protein is CASSLGAGGHMSPLHF.

In its sample, this clonotype was seen many times. This chain links TRBV7-2 with TRBJ2-3; D gene unclear. V was shortened by 5 bases and J by 4 bases, with 10 bases between the two germline ends. The CDR3 loop spans 13 amino acids. The germline gives CDR1 SGHTA, CDR2 FQGNSA. CDR3 residues: CASSPFSSDTQYF. CDR3 DNA sequence: TGTGCCAGCAGCCCGTTCTCCTCAGATACGCAGTATTTT.

This clonotype came up many times. V gene TRBV12-3 or TRBV12-4 combines with J gene TRBJ2-1; D is ambiguous. This CDR3 is 10 amino acids long. V gave up 8 bases and J gave up 5 bases, with 4 bases separating them. The CDR3 nucleotides are TGTGCCAGCGGAGACAATGAGCAGTTCTTC. Its protein is CASGDNEQFF.

Ten or more counts support this clonotype. V gene TRBV5-1 combines with J gene TRBJ2-5; D gene ambiguous. Germline CDR1 SGHRS, CDR2 YFSETQ. This CDR3 comprises 12 residues. The V gene lost 7 bases and the J gene lost 1 base, with 8 bases spanning the gap. The CDR3 DNA reads as TGCGCCAGCGGGCAGTCCCAAGAGACCCAGTACTTC. It yields the protein CASGQSQETQYF.

There are many counts of this clonotype. The V and J genes are TRBV6-2 or TRBV6-3 and TRBJ1-1, with D hard to call. The germline CDR1 and CDR2 sequences are MNHEY and SVGEGT. The length of the CDR3 is 13 residues. V was cut by 2 bases and J by 8 bases, with 12 bases left in between. In DNA, the CDR3 is TGTGCCAGCAGTTACCCCCTGTTTCCGGAAGCTTTCTTT. It encodes CASSYPLFPEAFF.

This clonotype was observed at least ten times. V and J are TRBV7-3 and TRBJ2-6; no clear D. The V end was cut by 5 bases, the J end by 4 bases, with 6 bases between. Germline assignment: CDR1 SGHTA and CDR2 FQGTGA. The CDR3 has 13 amino acids. This CDR3 is CASSPPGANVLTF. The CDR3 coding sequence is TGTGCCAGCAGCCCCCCGGGGGCCAACGTCCTGACTTTC.

This clonotype was detected ten times or more. The chain is built from TRBV7-2 and TRBJ2-2; D is unresolved. Between the trimmed V and J ends, which lost 1 base and 4 bases, there was a span of 7 bases. This CDR3 is 14 amino acids long. Germline V CDR1 and CDR2: SGHTA, FQGNSA. The CDR3 reads CASSLGRGTGELFF. The CDR3 bases are TGTGCCAGCAGCTTAGGTCGTGGCACCGGGGAGCTGTTTTTT.